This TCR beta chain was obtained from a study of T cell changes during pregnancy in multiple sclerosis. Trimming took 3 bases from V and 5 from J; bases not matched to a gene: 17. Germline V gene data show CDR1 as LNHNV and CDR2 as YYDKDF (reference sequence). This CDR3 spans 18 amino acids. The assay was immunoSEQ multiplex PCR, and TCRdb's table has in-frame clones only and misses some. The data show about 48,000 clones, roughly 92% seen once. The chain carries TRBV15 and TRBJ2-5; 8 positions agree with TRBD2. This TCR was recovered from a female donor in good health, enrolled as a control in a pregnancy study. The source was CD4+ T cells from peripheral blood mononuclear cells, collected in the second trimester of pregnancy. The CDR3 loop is CATSSPTKSGGAIETQYF. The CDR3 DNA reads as TGTGCCACCAGCAGTCCCACCAAGTCGGGGGGGGCGATCGAGACCCAGTACTTC.